These 23 T cell receptor beta chains were sequenced from one sample in a study of Graves' ophthalmopathy and Graves' hyperthyroidism. Transcripts of RNA were the source for amplifying TCR beta CDR3 regions. A first-round RT-PCR used HTBI primers, followed by a second-round multiplex PCR. MiXCR was run by TCRdb on the multiplex PCR reads, yielding one entry per CDR3 protein. The sample gives about 1.1 million distinct CDR3 sequences, 35% to 45% of which show up once; more than 9.5% is in the top ten. The sample consisted of peripheral blood or thyroid tissue (not recorded which). Receptor source: an adult man with Graves' hyperthyroidism.

This clonotype has at least ten counts. V is TRBV19 and J is TRBJ1-5; the D is unclear. V lost 3 bases, J lost 1 base, and 7 bases lay in between. The CDR3 runs to 14 residues. Germline CDR1 and CDR2: LNHDA and SQIVND (reference sequence). The CDR3 spells CASSIRRSNQPQHF. The CDR3 DNA sequence: TGTGCCAGTAGTATCCGACGGAGCAATCAGCCCCAGCATTTT.

The V gene is TRBV19, the J gene TRBJ2-2; D is unclear. V was cut by 0 bases and J by 5 bases, with 7 bases left in between. This CDR3 has 14 amino acids. Germline CDR1 is LNHDA and CDR2 is SQIVND (reference sequence). CDR3 nucleotides: TGTGCCAGTAGTATAGATGGATTTACCGGGGAGCTGTTTTTT. This sequence encodes CASSIDGFTGELFF.

This clonotype was seen at least ten times. The V call is TRBV6-5, the J call TRBJ1-2, with a tentative D call TRBD1 (6 bases). V was trimmed by 4 bases and J by 1 base, leaving 10 bases between them. The CDR3 sequence is 14 residues long. The germline gives CDR1 MNHEY, CDR2 SVGAGI. Here the CDR3 reads CASSLDRINYGYTF. As DNA, the CDR3 is TGTGCCAGCAGTTTAGACAGGATTAACTATGGCTACACCTTC.

Notes on this clonotype: A much larger clone lies one base from this, so it may be a read error. This is likely a read error, given that the CDR3 carries no conserved phenylalanine or tryptophan at its end. J is TRBJ1-1 and V is TRBV9; D is undetermined. Germline CDR1 reads SGDLS; CDR2 reads YYNGEE. Between the trimmed V and J ends, which lost 5 bases and 9 bases, there was a span of 23 bases. The CDR3 has 15 residues. The CDR3 reads CASSFPFGSDTKAFV. The CDR3 nucleotides read TGTGCCAGCAGTTTCCCATTCGGTAGTGACACGAAAGCTTTCGTT.

In this sample, this clonotype turned up many times. The V call is TRBV20-1, the J call TRBJ1-1; the D gene is possibly TRBD1 (6 bases). The CDR3 length is 13 residues. Germline loops: CDR1 DFQATT, CDR2 SNEGSKA (reference sequence). V dropped 3 bases and J dropped 5 bases, with 13 bases sitting between them. The CDR3 DNA reads TGCAGTGCTAGCAATGACAGGTATACTGAAGCTTTCTTT. Translated, it gives CSASNDRYTEAFF.

The CDR3 loop is CSARLGGGSNGYTF. The CDR3 bases are TGCAGTGCTAGACTAGGTGGGGGATCGAATGGCTACACCTTC. The V and J genes are TRBV20-1 and TRBJ1-2, with D possibly matching TRBD1 (5 bases). Per germline, CDR1 DFQATT and CDR2 SNEGSKA (reference sequence). Trimming shortened V by 2 bases and J by 6 bases, and 16 bases separated the two germline ends. The CDR3 is made up of 14 amino acids.

Worth noting for this clonotype: A much larger clone is a single base away; this may be a read error. V is TRBV20-1 and J is TRBJ2-5; possible D gene TRBD2, 5 bases. The length of the CDR3 is 14 residues. Germline CDR1 DFQATT, CDR2 SNEGSKA (reference sequence). The V end lost 7 bases, the J end lost 2 bases, and 17 bases lay between the germline ends. The chain's CDR3 is CSGQGGSRQETQYF. The CDR3 DNA sequence: TGCAGTGGTCAAGGCGGGTCCAGGCAAGAGACCCAGTACTTC.

This clonotype was detected a few times. The rearrangement joins TRBV7-2 to TRBJ1-1; 10 bases line up with TRBD1. CDR1 is SGHTA and CDR2 is FQGNSA in the germline V gene. The CDR3 has 16 amino acids. V was clipped by 6 bases and J by 1 base; unmatched bases: 8. In nucleotides, the CDR3 is TGTGCCAGCAGACAACGGACAGGGGGTAAGAACACTGAAGCTTTCTTT. Its translation is CASRQRTGGKNTEAFF. Supplemented by reference TRBV7-2 and TRBJ1-1, the full variable domain reads GAGVSQSPSNKVTEKGKDVELRCDPISGHTALYWYRQSLGQGLEFLIYFQGNSAPDKSGLPSDRFSAERTGGSVSTLTIQRTQQEDSAVYLCASRQRTGGKNTEAFFGQGTRLTVV.

J is TRBJ1-1 and V is TRBV7-2, with D perhaps matching TRBD1 (6 bases). The CDR3 sequence is 16 residues long. Looked up from germline, CDR1 is SGHTA and CDR2 is FQGNSA. V shed 6 bases and J shed 1 base, with 18 bases lying between them. CDR3 coding DNA: TGTGCCAGCAGTTACTCAGGGGTGGGACAGAACACTGAAGCTTTCTTT. It specifies CASSYSGVGQNTEAFF.

This clonotype showed up just once. The J gene is TRBJ1-5, the V gene TRBV2; D is perhaps TRBD1 (5 bases). The germline CDR1 and CDR2 sequences are SNHLY and FYNNEI. The CDR3 covers 14 residues. Trimming removed 8 bases at V and 0 bases at J, with 11 bases between. CDR3 loop: CASQEQASNQPQHF. The CDR3 DNA is TGTGCCAGCCAAGAACAGGCTAGCAATCAGCCCCAGCATTTT.

The chain links TRBV7-8 to TRBJ2-7, with D perhaps given as TRBD1 or TRBD2 (5 bases each). Germline loops: CDR1 SGHVS, CDR2 FQNEAQ. Trimming cost V 1 base and J 3 bases, with 13 bases left between them. The CDR3 is 15 residues long. The CDR3 DNA is TGTGCCAGCAGCTTAGGCAGAGGGGATGGCTACGAGCAGTACTTC. Translation: CASSLGRGDGYEQYF.

As to this clonotype: This sequence may be a read error, since a much larger clone differs from it by one base. The chain links TRBV20-1 to TRBJ1-6; D is unresolved. Germline V gives CDR1 DFQATT, CDR2 SNEGSKA (reference sequence). This CDR3 comprises 13 residues. CDR3 amino acids: CSLSKGYNPPLHF. CDR3 nucleotides: TGCAGTCTGAGTAAGGGCTATAATCCACCCCTCCACTTT.

This clonotype showed up just a few times. This rearrangement joins TRBV7-3 to TRBJ2-7, with 15 bases lining up with TRBD2. This CDR3 has 17 residues. The germline CDR1 and CDR2 sequences are SGHTA and FQGTGA. J was trimmed by 2 bases and V by 4 bases; bases with no gene match: 6. In nucleotides, the CDR3 is TGTGCCAGCAGCTCCGGGACTAGCGGGAGGCGCCCCTACGAGCAGTACTTC. This translates into CASSSGTSGRRPYEQYF.

This clonotype was picked up one time. V is TRBV29-1 and J is TRBJ2-5; possible D gene TRBD2, 6 bases. Germline V gene sequence: CDR1 SQVTM, CDR2 ANQGSEA. This CDR3 has 13 residues. V dropped 2 bases and J dropped 2 bases, with 9 bases sitting between them. The CDR3 here is CSVEFGGQETQYF. The CDR3 region has the DNA TGCAGCGTTGAATTCGGGGGTCAAGAGACCCAGTACTTC.

The chain links TRBV29-1 to TRBJ1-2; D uncertain. V lost 7 bases and J lost 0, with 15 bases in between. This CDR3 comprises 14 residues. Germline V gives CDR1 SQVTM, CDR2 ANQGSEA. The CDR3 spells CSASDPNSNYGYTF. In nucleotides, the CDR3 is TGCAGCGCTAGCGACCCGAATTCTAACTATGGCTACACCTTC.

The gene calls are TRBV12-3 or TRBV12-4 and TRBJ1-1; 9 nucleotides match TRBD1. This CDR3 contains 14 residues. The J segment lost 3 bases and the V segment lost 5 bases, leaving 4 bases of the junction unmatched. The CDR3 sequence is CASSRDRVYTEAFF. In nucleotides, the CDR3 is TGTGCCAGCAGTCGGGACAGGGTTTACACTGAAGCTTTCTTT.

Many counts were recorded for this clonotype. The chain combines TRBV9 with TRBJ1-3; tentatively, D is TRBD1 (5 bases). The V end lost 0 bases, the J end lost 3 bases, and 10 bases lay between the germline ends. CDR1 is SGDLS, CDR2 YYNGEE, per germline. This CDR3 contains 15 residues. The CDR3 protein is CASSVGSGSGNTIYF. Here the CDR3 DNA reads TGTGCCAGCAGCGTAGGTTCAGGGAGTGGAAACACCATATATTTT.

In its sample, this clonotype was seen many times. The chain combines TRBV20-1 with TRBJ2-7, with 12 bases identical to TRBD2. The germline V gene encodes CDR1 DFQATT and CDR2 SNEGSKA (reference sequence). Germline trimming cut 7 bases from V and 5 bases from J; bases unmatched to any gene: 6. The CDR3 contains 13 residues. The CDR3 sequence is CSVPGLAGNEQYF. DNA for the CDR3: TGCAGTGTCCCAGGACTAGCGGGAAACGAGCAGTACTTC.

This rearrangement joins TRBV25-1 to TRBJ1-5, with TRBD1 as a possible D gene (6 bases). CDR1 is MGHDK, CDR2 SYGVNS, per germline. CDR3 size: 14 residues. Trimming cost V 5 bases and J 6 bases, with 14 bases left between them. The CDR3 is CASSLGAFGQPQHF. The CDR3 DNA sequence: TGTGCCAGCAGTTTGGGGGCGTTTGGTCAGCCCCAGCATTTT.

The sample holds many counts of this clonotype. The chain joins TRBV7-9 to TRBJ1-5; D gene uncertain. Germline V gene data show CDR1 as SEHNR and CDR2 as FQNEAQ (reference sequence). The V end lost 4 bases, the J end lost 5 bases, and 15 bases lay between the germline ends. The CDR3 sequence is 15 residues long. The CDR3 protein is CASSSAGRPDQPQHF. The CDR3 DNA reads TGTGCCAGCAGCTCCGCGGGCAGGCCAGATCAGCCCCAGCATTTT. The complete variable domain, with remaining parts taken from reference TRBV7-9 and TRBJ1-5, reads DTGVSQNPRHKITKRGQNVTFRCDPISEHNRLYWYRQTLGQGPEFLTYFQNEAQLEKSRLLSDRFSAERPKGSFSTLEIQRTEQGDSAMYLCASSSAGRPDQPQHFGDGTRLSIL.

This clonotype was seen at least ten times. The chain employs TRBV6-5 and TRBJ2-5; D is undetermined. V dropped 6 bases and J dropped 0 bases, with 11 bases sitting between them. The CDR3 consists of 14 residues. CDR1 MNHEY and CDR2 SVGAGI come from the germline V gene. The CDR3 nucleotides are TGTGCCAGCAGCGCCCTGACGGACCAAGAGACCCAGTACTTC. The encoded protein is CASSALTDQETQYF.

This clonotype was recorded at least ten times. CDR3 sequence: CASTRDSQEPQHF. In DNA form, the CDR3 reads TGTGCCAGTACCCGGGACAGCCAGGAGCCCCAGCATTTT. V is TRBV19 and J is TRBJ1-5; 7 nucleotides match TRBD1. Per the germline V gene, CDR1 is LNHDA and CDR2 is SQIVND (reference sequence). The CDR3 contains 13 residues. V gave up 7 bases and J gave up 8 bases; unmatched junction bases: 8.

In this sample, this clonotype turned up many times. The chain uses TRBV7-9 and TRBJ1-5, with unresolved D. Trimming took off 4 bases at V and 6 bases at J, with 7 bases between the two ends. The CDR3 runs to 12 residues. CDR1 is SEHNR, CDR2 FQNEAQ, per germline (reference sequence). The CDR3, as DNA: TGTGCCAGCAGCTACTTCGGTCAGCCCCAGCATTTT. Protein sequence: CASSYFGQPQHF.